These T cell receptor beta chains were read from a single sample in a study of regulatory and conventional T cells in RAG deficiency. Generated by immunoSEQ multiplex PCR, the TCRdb table keeps only in-frame clones and is missing some. The sample shows around 29,000 clones, roughly 96% of them seen only once. The sample also formed part of further work on regulatory T cells.

Sequenced sample: CD25- CD4+ T cells sorted from blood. These receptors came from a human donor in good health. The CDR3 runs from the conserved cysteine through the conserved F or W. A D gene is named only where the DNA matches it firmly. Not all rows give a size; the values are once, few, many and, for expanded clones, a class.

d_call	clone_size	v_call	j_call	cdr3_aa	cdr3_nt
TRBD1	once	TRBV7-3	TRBJ2-2	CASSRTGGNTGELFF	TGTGCCAGCAGCCGGACAGGGGGGAACACCGGGGAGCTGTTTTTT
.	.	TRBV6-5	TRBJ1-5	CASRARGTQPQHF	TGTGCCAGCAGGGCCAGGGGTACTCAGCCCCAGCATTTT
TRBD2	.	TRBV11-3	TRBJ2-3	CASSPGLSGGAADTQYF	TGTGCCAGCAGCCCGGGGTTGAGCGGGGGGGCCGCAGATACGCAGTATTTT
.	.	TRBV9	TRBJ2-7	CASSRGMGEQYF	TGTGCCAGCAGCCGAGGGATGGGCGAGCAGTACTTC
.	.	TRBV7-8	TRBJ2-3	CASSPRRDTQYF	TGTGCCAGCAGCCCCAGGAGGGATACGCAGTATTTT
TRBD1	.	TRBV19	TRBJ1-2	CASSIDRGRVGYTF	TGTGCCAGTAGTATAGACAGGGGGCGCGTTGGCTACACCTTC
.	.	TRBV30	TRBJ1-3	CAWSTGHGAVGNTIYF	TGTGCCTGGAGTACGGGACATGGGGCGGTCGGAAACACCATATATTTT
TRBD2	.	TRBV7-3	TRBJ2-5	CASSTSGGETQYF	TGTGCCAGCAGCACTAGCGGGGGAGAGACCCAGTACTTC
.	.	TRBV7-3	TRBJ2-2	CASSPSWAGELFF	TGTGCCAGCAGCCCGAGTTGGGCGGGGGAGCTGTTTTTT
TRBD1	.	TRBV6-6	TRBJ1-1	CASSFRGTGETEAFF	TGTGCCAGCAGTTTCCGGGGGACAGGGGAAACTGAAGCTTTCTTT